The 16 T cell receptor beta chains below were found in one sample sequenced in a study of CD8 T cells in ankylosing spondylitis (dated by TCRdb to 2015 to 2018). The library was generated by 5' RACE. Data came from an Illumina HiSeq 2500. Using fastp trimming at Q25 and MiXCR clonotype assembly, TCRdb reanalyzed the public sequencing data and kept in-frame beta chains. Here each entry gathers all rows of one CDR3 protein and keeps the most common genes and DNA. The sample has roughly 150,000 distinct CDR3 sequences on record, roughly a third of them singletons. The top ten clonotypes cover 6% of the sample. The sequencing input was synovial fluid, either unsorted or a sorted T cell fraction (not recorded which). The receptor source for this set is a male donor with ankylosing spondylitis.

This chain links TRBV18 with TRBJ2-1; 12 nucleotides line up with TRBD2. With 2 bases clipped from V and 0 bases from J, the junction kept 5 bases outside the gene matches. The germline gives CDR1 KGHSH, CDR2 LQKENI. The CDR3 runs 18 residues. CDR3 sequence reads: CASSPTSGGPSSYNEQFF. Here the CDR3 DNA reads TGTGCCAGCTCACCAACTAGCGGGGGGCCGAGCTCCTACAATGAGCAGTTCTTC. Supplemented by reference TRBV18 and TRBJ2-1, the full variable domain reads NAGVMQNPRHLVRRRGQEARLRCSPMKGHSHVYWYRQLPEEGLKFMVYLQKENIIDESGMPKERFSAEFPKEGPSILRIQQVVRGDSAAYFCASSPTSGGPSSYNEQFFGPGTRLTVL.

The chain employs TRBV28 and TRBJ1-5; no reliable D call. Trimming shortened V by 5 bases and J by 3 bases, and 17 bases separated the two germline ends. The CDR3 consists of 16 residues. The germline V gene encodes CDR1 MDHEN and CDR2 SYDVKM. This chain's CDR3 is CASSLLRAGSNQPQHF. The CDR3, as DNA: TGTGCCAGCAGTCTCCTCCGTGCAGGCTCCAATCAGCCCCAGCATTTT.

This rearrangement joins TRBV12-3 or TRBV12-4 to TRBJ1-2; D uncertain. This CDR3 region has 16 residues. V dropped 7 bases and J dropped 1 base, with 19 bases sitting between them. The CDR3 DNA sequence: TGTGCCAGCAACCTAGGGAGAGGCGAGATTAACTATGGCTACACCTTC. Protein sequence: CASNLGRGEINYGYTF.

This chain links TRBV20-1 with TRBJ1-2; 11 nucleotides match TRBD1. In germline, CDR1 is DFQATT, CDR2 SNEGSKA (reference sequence). V shed 7 bases, J shed 1 base, and the junction held 11 bases outside the gene matches. The CDR3 is 16 residues long. CDR3 coding DNA: TGCAGTGTAGCCGGGACAGGGGGAATGAATAACTATGGCTACACCTTC. Translating gives CSVAGTGGMNNYGYTF.

This clonotype was counted many times. The chain couples TRBV20-1 to TRBJ1-1; D remains unclear. Germline V gene data show CDR1 as DFQATT and CDR2 as SNEGSKA (reference sequence). V dropped 3 bases and J dropped 0 bases, with 8 bases sitting between them. The CDR3 is made up of 13 amino acids. The CDR3 loop reads CSASGQMNTEAFF. In nucleotides, the CDR3 is TGCAGTGCTAGTGGCCAGATGAACACTGAAGCTTTCTTT.

This rearrangement joins TRBV28 to TRBJ2-7, with 8 bases lining up with TRBD2. This CDR3 has 14 residues. Germline V gene data show CDR1 as MDHEN and CDR2 as SYDVKM. V was pared by 8 bases and J by 1 base, with 7 bases of the junction left unmatched. CDR3 sequence reads: CASRGGRGSYEQYF. The CDR3 DNA sequence: TGTGCCAGCCGGGGGGGCAGGGGATCCTACGAGCAGTACTTC.

V gene TRBV12-3 or TRBV12-4 combines with J gene TRBJ1-5; D call uncertain. Trimming took 6 bases from V and 1 from J, leaving 10 bases between them. The CDR3 is 14 amino acids. The CDR3 reads CASSPQQSNQPQHF. The CDR3 DNA reads TGTGCCAGCAGCCCCCAACAGAGCAATCAGCCCCAGCATTTT.

This clonotype turned up a few times. The chain combines TRBV12-5 with TRBJ2-7, with a possible D match to TRBD2 (5 bases). The CDR3 is 13 residues long. From germline, CDR1 is LGHNT and CDR2 FRNRAP. V was shortened by 2 bases and J by 2 bases, with 7 bases between the two germline ends. The CDR3 region is CASGLSGTYEQYF. CDR3 bases: TGTGCTAGTGGTTTGAGCGGTACCTACGAGCAGTACTTC.

The rearrangement uses TRBV5-5 and TRBJ2-3; possibly TRBD2 for D (6 bases). The germline V and J ends were trimmed by 3 bases and 2 bases, with 16 bases remaining between them. The germline CDR1 and CDR2 sequences are SGHKS and YYEKEE (reference sequence). This CDR3 is built from 16 residues. DNA of the CDR3: TGTGCCAGCAGCTCCGGCGGGACTTTCAACACAGATACGCAGTATTTT. It is translated as CASSSGGTFNTDTQYF.

This chain connects TRBV19 to TRBJ2-1; possibly TRBD2 for D (6 bases). Germline V CDR1 and CDR2: LNHDA, SQIVND (reference sequence). The ends were cut back, 9 bases at V and 6 bases at J, with 12 bases in the middle. The CDR3 contains 12 residues. The CDR3 spells CASVSGVNEQFF. The CDR3 DNA follows: TGTGCCAGCGTATCGGGGGTCAATGAGCAGTTCTTC.

This chain joins TRBV5-1 and TRBJ2-1; D might be TRBD1 or TRBD2, each matching 5 bases. CDR3 size: 12 residues. V was clipped by 4 bases and J by 6 bases, with 8 bases between them. Germline CDR1 is SGHRS and CDR2 is YFSETQ. The CDR3 DNA sequence: TGCGCCAGCAGCCGGGACCTCAATGAGCAGTTCTTC. It specifies CASSRDLNEQFF. Supplemented by reference TRBV5-1 and TRBJ2-1, the full variable domain reads KAGVTQTPRYLIKTRGQQVTLSCSPISGHRSVSWYQQTPGQGLQFLFEYFSETQRNKGNFPGRFSGRQFSNSRSEMNVSTLELGDSALYLCASSRDLNEQFFGPGTRLTVL.

The chain employs TRBV6-1 and TRBJ2-2; TRBD2 might be the D (6 bases). The germline V gene has CDR1 MNHNS and CDR2 SASEGT. The V end lost 8 bases, the J end lost 8 bases, and 18 bases lay between the germline ends. This CDR3 is 14 amino acids long. Here the CDR3 DNA reads TGTGCCAGCCTCAAGGAGGGATATGGGGGGGAGCTGTTTTTT. Amino acid sequence: CASLKEGYGGELFF.

A word on this clonotype: A much larger clonotype is one base distant, so this may be a read error. The chain recombines TRBV20-1 with TRBJ2-1; a weak D match, TRBD1 (6 bases). The CDR3 loop spans 17 amino acids. CDR1 and CDR2 (germline): DFQATT, SNEGSKA (reference sequence). V was trimmed by 6 bases and J by 3 bases, leaving 24 bases between them. CDR3 bases: TGCAGTGCAGCAGCAGGGGTCGGAAAAAACCTCTACAATGAGCAGTTCTTC. The encoded protein is CSAAAGVGKNLYNEQFF.

The chain employs TRBV6-6 and TRBJ2-7, with D uncertain. V lost 2 bases and J 2 bases, leaving 7 bases between the germline ends. This CDR3 is 13 amino acids long. Germline V gene sequence: CDR1 MNHNY, CDR2 SVGAGI (reference sequence). CDR3 in amino acids: CASSYPPAYEQYF. CDR3 nucleotides: TGTGCCAGCAGTTACCCCCCAGCCTACGAGCAGTACTTC.

The table lists this clonotype with many counts. The chain uses TRBV9 and TRBJ2-7, with 12 bases matching TRBD2. Losses at the gene ends were 4 bases for V and 11 bases for J; bases not matched to a gene: 7. From germline, CDR1 is SGDLS and CDR2 YYNGEE. The CDR3 has 13 amino acids. The CDR3 is CASSFRTSGEKYF. DNA for the CDR3: TGTGCCAGCAGCTTCAGGACTAGCGGGGAGAAGTACTTC. Looking up the rest from reference TRBV9 and TRBJ2-7 gives the full variable domain: DSGVTQTPKHLITATGQRVTLRCSPRSGDLSVYWYQQSLDQGLQFLIQYYNGEERAKGNILERFSAQQFPDLHSELNLSSLELGDSALYFCASSFRTSGEKYFGPGTRLTVT.

The chain links TRBV2 to TRBJ1-4; D perhaps matches TRBD1 (5 bases). Trimming shortened V by 3 bases and J by 7 bases, and 9 bases separated the two germline ends. Germline CDR1 SNHLY, CDR2 FYNNEI. The CDR3 length is 13 residues. This CDR3 is CASSDRVGEKLFF. The CDR3 DNA reads as TGTGCCAGCAGTGACAGGGTTGGTGAAAAACTGTTTTTT.